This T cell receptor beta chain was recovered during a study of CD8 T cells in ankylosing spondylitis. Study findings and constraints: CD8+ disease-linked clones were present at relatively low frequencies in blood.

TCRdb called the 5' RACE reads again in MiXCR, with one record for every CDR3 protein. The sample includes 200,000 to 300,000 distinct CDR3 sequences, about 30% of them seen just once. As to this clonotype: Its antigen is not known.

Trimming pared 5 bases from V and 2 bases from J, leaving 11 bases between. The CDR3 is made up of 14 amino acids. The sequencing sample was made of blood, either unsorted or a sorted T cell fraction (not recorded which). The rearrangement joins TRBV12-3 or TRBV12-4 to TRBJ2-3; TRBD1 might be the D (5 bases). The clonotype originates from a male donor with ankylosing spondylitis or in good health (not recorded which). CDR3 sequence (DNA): TGTGCCAGCAGTGTGGACACTGACACAGATACGCAGTATTTT. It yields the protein CASSVDTDTDTQYF.